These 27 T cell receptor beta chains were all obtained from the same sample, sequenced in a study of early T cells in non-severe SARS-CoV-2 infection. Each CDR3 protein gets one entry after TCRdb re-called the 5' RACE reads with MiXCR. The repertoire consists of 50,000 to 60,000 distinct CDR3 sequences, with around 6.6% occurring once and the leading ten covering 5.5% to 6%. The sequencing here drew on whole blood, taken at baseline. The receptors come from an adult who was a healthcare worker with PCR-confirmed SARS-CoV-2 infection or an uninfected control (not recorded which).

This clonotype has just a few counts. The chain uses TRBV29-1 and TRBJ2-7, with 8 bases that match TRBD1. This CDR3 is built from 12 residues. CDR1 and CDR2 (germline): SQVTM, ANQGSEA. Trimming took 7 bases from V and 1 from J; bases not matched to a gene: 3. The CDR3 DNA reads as TGCAGCGCCGGGACAGGATCCTACGAGCAGTACTTC. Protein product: CSAGTGSYEQYF.

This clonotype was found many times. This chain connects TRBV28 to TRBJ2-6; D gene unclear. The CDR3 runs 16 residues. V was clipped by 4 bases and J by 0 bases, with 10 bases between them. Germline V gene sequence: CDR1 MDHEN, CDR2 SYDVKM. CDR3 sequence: CASSSVSISGANVLTF. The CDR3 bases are TGTGCCAGCAGTTCTGTCTCGATCTCTGGGGCCAACGTCCTGACTTTC.

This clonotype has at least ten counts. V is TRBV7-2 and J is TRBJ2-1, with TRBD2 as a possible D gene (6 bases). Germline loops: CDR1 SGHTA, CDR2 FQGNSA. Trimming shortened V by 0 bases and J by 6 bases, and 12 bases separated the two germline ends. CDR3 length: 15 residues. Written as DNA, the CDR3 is TGTGCCAGCAGCTTAGCTCTCACTAGCCGCAATGAGCAGTTCTTC. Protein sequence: CASSLALTSRNEQFF.

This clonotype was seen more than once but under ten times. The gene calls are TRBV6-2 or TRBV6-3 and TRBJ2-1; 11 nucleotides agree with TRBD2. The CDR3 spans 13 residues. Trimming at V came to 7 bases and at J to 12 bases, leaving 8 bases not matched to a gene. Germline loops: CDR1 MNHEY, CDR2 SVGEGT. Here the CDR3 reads CASTLAGGARQFF. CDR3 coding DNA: TGTGCCAGCACGCTAGCGGGGGGAGCACGGCAGTTCTTC.

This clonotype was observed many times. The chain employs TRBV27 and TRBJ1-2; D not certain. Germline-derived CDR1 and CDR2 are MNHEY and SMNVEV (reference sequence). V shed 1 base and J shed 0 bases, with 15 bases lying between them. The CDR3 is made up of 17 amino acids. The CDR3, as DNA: TGTGCCAGCAGTTTATATGGCGAGGCGTCAGCTAACTATGGCTACACCTTC. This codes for CASSLYGEASANYGYTF.

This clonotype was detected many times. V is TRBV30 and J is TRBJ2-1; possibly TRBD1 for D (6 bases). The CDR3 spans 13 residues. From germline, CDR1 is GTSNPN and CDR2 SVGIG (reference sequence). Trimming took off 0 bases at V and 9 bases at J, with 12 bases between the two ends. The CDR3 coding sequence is TGTGCCTGGAGTGTAGACAGGTTAACTGAGCAGTTCTTC. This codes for CAWSVDRLTEQFF. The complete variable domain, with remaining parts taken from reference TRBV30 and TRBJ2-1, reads SQTIHQWPATLVQPVGSPLSLECTVEGTSNPNLYWYRQAAGRGLQLLFYSVGIGQISSEVPQNLSASRPQDRQFILSSKKLLLSDSGFYLCAWSVDRLTEQFFGPGTRLTVL.

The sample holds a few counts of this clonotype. CDR3 in DNA: TGCAGTGCTAGGGGGGACGGGGATCAGCCCCAGCATTTT. Its protein is CSARGDGDQPQHF. This chain uses TRBV20-1 with TRBJ1-5, with a tentative D call TRBD1 (5 bases). V dropped 3 bases and J dropped 5 bases, with 11 bases sitting between them. The CDR3 totals 13 residues. CDR1 is DFQATT, CDR2 SNEGSKA, per germline (reference sequence).

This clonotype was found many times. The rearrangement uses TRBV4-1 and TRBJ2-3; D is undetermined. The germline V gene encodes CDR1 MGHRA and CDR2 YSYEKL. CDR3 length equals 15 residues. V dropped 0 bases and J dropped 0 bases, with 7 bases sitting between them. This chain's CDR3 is CASSQESSSTDTQYF. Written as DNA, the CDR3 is TGCGCCAGCAGCCAAGAGTCGTCTAGCACAGATACGCAGTATTTT.

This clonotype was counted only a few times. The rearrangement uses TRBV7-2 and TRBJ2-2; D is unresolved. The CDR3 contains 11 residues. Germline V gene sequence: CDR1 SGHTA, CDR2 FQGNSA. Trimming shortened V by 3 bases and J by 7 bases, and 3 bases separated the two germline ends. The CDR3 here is CASSFHGELFF. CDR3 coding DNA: TGTGCCAGCAGCTTCCACGGGGAGCTGTTTTTT.

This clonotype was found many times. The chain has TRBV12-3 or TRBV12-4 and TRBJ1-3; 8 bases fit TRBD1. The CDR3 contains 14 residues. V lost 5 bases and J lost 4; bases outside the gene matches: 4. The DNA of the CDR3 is TGTGCCAGCAGTACAGGGGGATGGGGAAACACCATATATTTT. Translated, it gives CASSTGGWGNTIYF.

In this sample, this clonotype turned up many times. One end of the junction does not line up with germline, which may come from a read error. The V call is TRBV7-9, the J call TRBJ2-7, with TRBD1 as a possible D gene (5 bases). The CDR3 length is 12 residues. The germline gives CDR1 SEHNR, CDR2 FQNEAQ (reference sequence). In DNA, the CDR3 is TGTGCCAGCAGCTATCATCAGGACACTCTACACTTC. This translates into CASSYHQDTLHF.

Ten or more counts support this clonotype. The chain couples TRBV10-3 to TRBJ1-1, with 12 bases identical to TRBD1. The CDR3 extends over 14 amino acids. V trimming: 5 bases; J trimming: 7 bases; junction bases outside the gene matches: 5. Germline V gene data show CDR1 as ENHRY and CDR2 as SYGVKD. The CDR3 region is CAISTGTGGGEAFF. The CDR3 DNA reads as TGTGCCATCAGTACCGGGACAGGGGGCGGTGAAGCTTTCTTT.

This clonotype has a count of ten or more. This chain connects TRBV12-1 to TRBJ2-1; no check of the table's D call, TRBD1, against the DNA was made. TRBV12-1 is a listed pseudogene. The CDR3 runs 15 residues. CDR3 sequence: CASSFPCGAEDEQFF. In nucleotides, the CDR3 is TGTGCCAGCAGCTTTCCTTGCGGGGCAGAAGATGAGCAGTTCTTC.

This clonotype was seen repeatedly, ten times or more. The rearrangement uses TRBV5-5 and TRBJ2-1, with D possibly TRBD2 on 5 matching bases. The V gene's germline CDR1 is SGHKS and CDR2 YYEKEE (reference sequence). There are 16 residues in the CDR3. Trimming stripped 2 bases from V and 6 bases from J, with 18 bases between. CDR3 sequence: CASSFRKAYEGNEQFF. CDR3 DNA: TGTGCCAGCAGCTTTAGGAAAGCCTACGAGGGCAATGAGCAGTTCTTC.

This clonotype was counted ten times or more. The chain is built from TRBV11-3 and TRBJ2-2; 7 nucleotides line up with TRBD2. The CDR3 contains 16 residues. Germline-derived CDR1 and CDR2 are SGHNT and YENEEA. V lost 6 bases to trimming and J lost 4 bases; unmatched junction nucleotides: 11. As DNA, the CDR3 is TGTGCCAGCAGTCATGGGAGGGACTATATCACCGGGGAGCTGTTTTTT. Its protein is CASSHGRDYITGELFF.

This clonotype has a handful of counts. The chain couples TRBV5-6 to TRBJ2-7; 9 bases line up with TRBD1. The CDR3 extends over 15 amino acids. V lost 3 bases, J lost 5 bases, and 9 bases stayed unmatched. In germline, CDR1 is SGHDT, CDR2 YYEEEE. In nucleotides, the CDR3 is TGTGCCAGCAGCTACCGGGACAGGGATAAGAACGAGCAGTACTTC. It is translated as CASSYRDRDKNEQYF.

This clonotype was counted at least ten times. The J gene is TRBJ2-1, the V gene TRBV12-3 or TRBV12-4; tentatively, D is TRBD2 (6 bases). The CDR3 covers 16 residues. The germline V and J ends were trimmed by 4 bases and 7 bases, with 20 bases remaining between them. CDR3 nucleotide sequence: TGTGCCAGCAGTTCCGATTTGGGACTTCCCCGGAATGAGCAGTTCTTC. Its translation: CASSSDLGLPRNEQFF.

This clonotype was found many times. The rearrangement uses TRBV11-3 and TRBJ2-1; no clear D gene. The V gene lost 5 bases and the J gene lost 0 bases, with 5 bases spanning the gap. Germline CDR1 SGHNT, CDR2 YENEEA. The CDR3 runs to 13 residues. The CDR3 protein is CASSPSSYNEQFF. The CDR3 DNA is TGTGCCAGCAGCCCAAGCTCCTACAATGAGCAGTTCTTC.

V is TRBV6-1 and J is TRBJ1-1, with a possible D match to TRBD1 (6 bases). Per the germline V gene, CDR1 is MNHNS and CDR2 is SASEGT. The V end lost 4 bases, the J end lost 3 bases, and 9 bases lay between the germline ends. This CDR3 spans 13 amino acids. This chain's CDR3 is CASSAGAYTEAFF. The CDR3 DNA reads TGTGCCAGCAGTGCAGGGGCGTACACTGAAGCTTTCTTT.

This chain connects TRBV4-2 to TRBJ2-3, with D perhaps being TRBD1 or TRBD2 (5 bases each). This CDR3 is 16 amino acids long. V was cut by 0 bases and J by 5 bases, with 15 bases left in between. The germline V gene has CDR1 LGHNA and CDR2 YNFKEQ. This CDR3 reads CASSQDPRGVGDTQYF. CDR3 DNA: TGTGCCAGCAGCCAAGATCCGAGAGGGGTCGGAGATACGCAGTATTTT.

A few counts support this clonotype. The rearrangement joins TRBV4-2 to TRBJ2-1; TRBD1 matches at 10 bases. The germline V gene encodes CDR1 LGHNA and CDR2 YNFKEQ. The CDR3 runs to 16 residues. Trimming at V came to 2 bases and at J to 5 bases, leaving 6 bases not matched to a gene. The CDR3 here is CASSQHGQGGNNEQFF. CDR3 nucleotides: TGTGCCAGCAGCCAACACGGACAGGGGGGGAACAATGAGCAGTTCTTC.

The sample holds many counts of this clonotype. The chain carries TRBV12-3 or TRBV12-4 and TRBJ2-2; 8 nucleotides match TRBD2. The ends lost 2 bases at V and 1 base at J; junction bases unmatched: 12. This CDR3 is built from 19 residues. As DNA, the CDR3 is TGTGCCAGCAGTTTATCCCTCGTAGCGGGGATCCAGAACACCGGGGAGCTGTTTTTT. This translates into CASSLSLVAGIQNTGELFF.

CDR3: CASSAIRTSGIQETQYF. The DNA of the CDR3 is TGTGCCAGCAGCGCAATCCGGACTAGCGGCATCCAAGAGACCCAGTACTTC. V gene TRBV27 combines with J gene TRBJ2-5, with 10 bases fitting TRBD2. The CDR3 loop spans 17 amino acids. J lost 1 base, V lost 6 bases, and 11 bases had no gene match. The germline V gene has CDR1 MNHEY and CDR2 SMNVEV (reference sequence).

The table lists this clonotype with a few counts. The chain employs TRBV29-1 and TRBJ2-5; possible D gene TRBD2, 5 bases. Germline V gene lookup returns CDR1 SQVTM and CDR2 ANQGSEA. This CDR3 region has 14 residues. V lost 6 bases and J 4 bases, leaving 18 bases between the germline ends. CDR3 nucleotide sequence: TGCAGCGTACCACTTGGAGGCCTTAGAGAGACCCAGTACTTC. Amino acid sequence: CSVPLGGLRETQYF.

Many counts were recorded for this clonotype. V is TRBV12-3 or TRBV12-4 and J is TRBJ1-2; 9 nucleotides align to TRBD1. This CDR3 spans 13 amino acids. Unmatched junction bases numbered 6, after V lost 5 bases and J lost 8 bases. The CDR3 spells CASSMDRGTGYTF. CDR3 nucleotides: TGTGCCAGCAGTATGGACAGGGGTACGGGCTACACCTTC.

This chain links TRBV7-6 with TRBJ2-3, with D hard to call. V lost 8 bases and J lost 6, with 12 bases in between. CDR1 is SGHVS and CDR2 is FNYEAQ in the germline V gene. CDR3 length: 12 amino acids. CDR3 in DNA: TGTGCCAGCTGCCTCCCGATGGATACGCAGTATTTT. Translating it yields CASCLPMDTQYF.

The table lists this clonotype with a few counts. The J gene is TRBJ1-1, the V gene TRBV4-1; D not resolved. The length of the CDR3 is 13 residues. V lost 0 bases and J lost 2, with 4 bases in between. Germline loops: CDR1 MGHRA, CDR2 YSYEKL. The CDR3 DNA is TGCGCCAGCAGCCAAGATAAAAACACTGAAGCTTTCTTT. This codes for CASSQDKNTEAFF.